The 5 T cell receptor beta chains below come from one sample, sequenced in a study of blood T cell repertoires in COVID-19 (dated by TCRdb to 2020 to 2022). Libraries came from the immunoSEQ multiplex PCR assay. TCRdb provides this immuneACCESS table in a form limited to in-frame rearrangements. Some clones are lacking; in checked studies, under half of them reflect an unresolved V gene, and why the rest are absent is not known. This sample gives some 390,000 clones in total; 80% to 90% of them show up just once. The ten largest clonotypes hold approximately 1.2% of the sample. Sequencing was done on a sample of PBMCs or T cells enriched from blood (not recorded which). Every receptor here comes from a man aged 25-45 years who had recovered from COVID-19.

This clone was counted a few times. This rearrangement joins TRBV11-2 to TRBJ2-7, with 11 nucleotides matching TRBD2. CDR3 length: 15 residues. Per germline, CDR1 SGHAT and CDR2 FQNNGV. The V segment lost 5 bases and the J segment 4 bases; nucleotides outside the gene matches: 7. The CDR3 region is CASSVTSGIIYEQYF. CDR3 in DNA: TGTGCCAGCAGCGTGACTAGCGGGATTATTTACGAGCAGTACTTC.

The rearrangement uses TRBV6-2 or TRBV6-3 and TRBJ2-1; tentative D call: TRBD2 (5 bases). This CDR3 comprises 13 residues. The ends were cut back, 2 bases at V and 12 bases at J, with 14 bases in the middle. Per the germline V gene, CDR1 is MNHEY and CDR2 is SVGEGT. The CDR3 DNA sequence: TGTGCCAGCAGTTACCCGACTACCGTTGGGCAGTTCTTC. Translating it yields CASSYPTTVGQFF.

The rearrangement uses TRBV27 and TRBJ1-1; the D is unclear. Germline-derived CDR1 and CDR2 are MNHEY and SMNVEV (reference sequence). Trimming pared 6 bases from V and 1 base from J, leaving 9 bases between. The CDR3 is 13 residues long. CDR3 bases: TGTGCCAGCAGCGAACTTCAGAACACTGAAGCTTTCTTT. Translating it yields CASSELQNTEAFF.

The DNA of the CDR3 is TGCAGCGTTGAAGTGGCCAGGGGGTTGGGAAACACCATATATTTT. Residues: CSVEVARGLGNTIYF. The rearrangement joins TRBV29-1 to TRBJ1-3; 7 bases are a match to TRBD1. Germline V gives CDR1 SQVTM, CDR2 ANQGSEA. V was pared by 1 base and J by 4 bases, with 7 bases of the junction left unmatched. This CDR3 comprises 15 residues. The whole variable domain, filled in from reference TRBV29-1 and TRBJ1-3, reads SAVISQKPSRDICQRGTSLTIQCQVDSQVTMMFWYRQQPGQSLTLIATANQGSEATYESGFVIDKFPISRPNLTFSTLTVSNMSPEDSSIYLCSVEVARGLGNTIYFGEGSWLTVV.

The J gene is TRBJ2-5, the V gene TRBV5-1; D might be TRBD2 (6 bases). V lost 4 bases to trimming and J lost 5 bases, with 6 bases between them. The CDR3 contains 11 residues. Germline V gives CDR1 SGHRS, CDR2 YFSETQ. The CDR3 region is CASSGGETQYF. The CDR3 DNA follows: TGCGCCAGCAGCGGAGGGGAGACCCAGTACTTC. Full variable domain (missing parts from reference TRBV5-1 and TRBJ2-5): KAGVTQTPRYLIKTRGQQVTLSCSPISGHRSVSWYQQTPGQGLQFLFEYFSETQRNKGNFPGRFSGRQFSNSRSEMNVSTLELGDSALYLCASSGGETQYFGPGTRLLVL.